This T cell receptor (beta chain) is drawn from a study of Ad26.COV2.S vaccination and SARS-CoV-2 variants. General study results and limits: Non-spike TCR breadth did not differ much between vaccine and placebo recipients. It is possible that the TCR breadth and depth analyses underestimated the total T cell responses. Compared with placebo recipients, vaccine recipients had higher spike-specific TCR breadth. Marked by substantial breadth, spike-specific CD8+ and CD4+ T cell responses were reportedly seen after vaccination.

The germline gives CDR1 MNHEY, CDR2 SVGAGI. After removal of 2 bases from V and 2 bases from J, the junction contained 3 bases not matched to a gene. This CDR3 is 15 amino acids long. Concerning this clone: Its antigen remains unknown.

Generated by immunoSEQ multiplex PCR, the TCRdb table keeps only in-frame clones and is missing some. The table includes about 100,000 clones, roughly 80% detected once. This receptor was obtained from a human donor who had recovered from COVID-19. The specimen comprised peripheral blood, sampled after recovery from COVID-19. This chain joins TRBV6-5 and TRBJ1-5; 7 positions agree with TRBD1. CDR3 sequence (DNA): TGTGCCAGCAGTTACACAGGGGATGGCAATCAGCCCCAGCATTTT. It encodes CASSYTGDGNQPQHF.